These 18 T cell receptor beta chains share one sample of origin, sequenced in a study of cytomegalovirus exposure and HLA in healthy donors. Sequencing was performed with immunoSEQ multiplex PCR; in TCRdb, only in-frame clones are kept and a portion is missing. The sample lists fewer than 120,000 clones, about 92% seen once, with over 1.5% in the top ten. The specimen sequenced was PBMCs. Every receptor here comes from a woman in her late teens or twenties in good health and CMV-seronegative.

This rearrangement joins TRBV29-1 to TRBJ2-1; 13 bases are a match to TRBD2. Germline-derived CDR1 and CDR2 are SQVTM and ANQGSEA. Germline trimming cut 7 bases from V and 4 bases from J; bases unmatched to any gene: 10. The CDR3 runs to 16 residues. DNA for the CDR3: TGCAGCGCCTGGGCGACTAGCGGGGGGCGTTACAATGAGCAGTTCTTC. This sequence encodes CSAWATSGGRYNEQFF.

The chain joins TRBV19 to TRBJ1-1; D gene ambiguous. This CDR3 has 14 amino acids. The V and J ends lost 5 bases and 1 base respectively, with 11 bases between them. From germline, CDR1 is LNHDA and CDR2 SQIVND (reference sequence). The CDR3 protein is CASSVRETNTEAFF. The CDR3 DNA is TGTGCCAGTAGTGTCCGGGAGACGAACACTGAAGCTTTCTTT.

The J gene is TRBJ1-2, the V gene TRBV28; 9 positions agree with TRBD1. V dropped 6 bases and J dropped 7; count of bases not matched to a gene: 6. The CDR3 has 13 amino acids. Germline V CDR1 and CDR2: MDHEN, SYDVKM. The CDR3 region is CASRGQGKSGYTF. The CDR3 region has the DNA TGTGCCAGCAGGGGACAGGGTAAGAGTGGCTACACCTTC.

V is TRBV19 and J is TRBJ2-3; no firm D call. CDR3 length: 13 residues. V gave up 7 bases and J gave up 0 bases, with 8 bases separating them. Looked up from germline, CDR1 is LNHDA and CDR2 is SQIVND (reference sequence). This CDR3 reads CASNRVSTDTQYF. CDR3 bases: TGTGCCAGTAACCGGGTTAGCACAGATACGCAGTATTTT.

This chain links TRBV30 with TRBJ1-1; D not certain. This CDR3 is built from 11 residues. From germline, CDR1 is GTSNPN and CDR2 SVGIG (reference sequence). Trimming removed 5 bases from V and 4 bases from J, with 8 bases in between. The CDR3 DNA follows: TGTGCCTGGCGGGAGGGCACTGAAGCTTTCTTT. Amino acids: CAWREGTEAFF.

This clone was seen once. CDR3 nucleotide sequence: TGTGCCAGCAGCTACTATGACTTGAACACTGAAGCTTTCTTT. Its translation: CASSYYDLNTEAFF. The chain combines TRBV5-4 with TRBJ1-1; D is ambiguous. V gave up 3 bases and J gave up 0 bases, with 9 bases separating them. This CDR3 has 14 amino acids. Per the germline V gene, CDR1 is SGHNT and CDR2 is YYREEE (reference sequence).

CDR3 DNA: TGTGCCAGCAGTGAACGGGACAGAGGCAACTATGGCTACACCTTC. Translated: CASSERDRGNYGYTF. V is TRBV2 and J is TRBJ1-2; TRBD1 matches 7 bases. Per germline, CDR1 SNHLY and CDR2 FYNNEI. There are 15 residues in the CDR3. With V trimmed by 2 bases and J by 2 bases, 5 bases remained unmatched.

This clone occurred a few times. V usage is TRBV27 and J usage is TRBJ2-7; 10 bases are shared with TRBD2. The CDR3 length is 15 residues. Germline trimming cut 4 bases from V and 0 bases from J; bases unmatched to any gene: 3. Germline V lookup: CDR1 MNHEY, CDR2 SMNVEV (reference sequence). CDR3 in DNA: TGTGCCAGCAGTTATAGCGGGAGGAGCTCCTACGAGCAGTACTTC. Encoded protein: CASSYSGRSSYEQYF.

This clone was observed a handful of times. The chain links TRBV4-2 to TRBJ1-1; TRBD1 matches at 7 bases. In germline, CDR1 is LGHNA, CDR2 YNFKEQ. The CDR3 has 17 amino acids. Unmatched junction bases numbered 12, after V lost 1 base and J lost 4 bases. CDR3 region: CASSQGWDRGGGTEAFF. CDR3 sequence (DNA): TGTGCCAGCAGCCAAGGGTGGGACAGAGGAGGCGGCACTGAAGCTTTCTTT.

This chain joins TRBV6-4 and TRBJ2-2, with D possibly being TRBD2 (5 bases). CDR1 MRHNA and CDR2 SNTAGT come from the germline V gene. The germline V and J ends were trimmed by 2 bases and 6 bases, with 10 bases remaining between them. The CDR3 extends over 14 amino acids. CDR3 nucleotides: TGTGCCAGCAGTGACACAGTGGGAGCCGGGGAGCTGTTTTTT. It codes for CASSDTVGAGELFF.

This sequence joins TRBV6-6 and TRBJ2-1, with 7 positions matching TRBD1. The junction had 9 bases not matched to a gene; V was cut back by 8 bases and J by 8 bases. The CDR3 totals 13 residues. Germline assignment: CDR1 MNHNY and CDR2 SVGAGI (reference sequence). The CDR3 is CASVTQGVHEQFF. The CDR3, as DNA: TGTGCCAGCGTCACCCAGGGGGTCCATGAGCAGTTCTTC.

The genes are TRBV5-1 and TRBJ1-2, with 7 bases lining up with TRBD1. V trimming: 0 bases; J trimming: 2 bases; junction bases outside the gene matches: 4. The V gene's germline CDR1 is SGHRS and CDR2 YFSETQ. The CDR3 covers 15 residues. CDR3 coding DNA: TGCGCCAGCAGCTTGGTACAGGGGAAGAACTATGGCTACACCTTC. This gives the protein CASSLVQGKNYGYTF. The variable domain in full, completed from reference TRBV5-1 and TRBJ1-2, reads KAGVTQTPRYLIKTRGQQVTLSCSPISGHRSVSWYQQTPGQGLQFLFEYFSETQRNKGNFPGRFSGRQFSNSRSEMNVSTLELGDSALYLCASSLVQGKNYGYTFGSGTRLTVV.

This rearrangement joins TRBV6-5 to TRBJ1-2, with 8 bases that match TRBD1. CDR1 MNHEY and CDR2 SVGAGI come from the germline V gene. The CDR3 extends over 13 amino acids. V shed 6 bases, J shed 8 bases, and the junction held 8 bases outside the gene matches. The CDR3 sequence: CASRPQTGAGYTF. CDR3 DNA sequence: TGTGCCAGCAGACCTCAGACAGGGGCGGGCTACACCTTC.

V gene TRBV7-2 combines with J gene TRBJ2-7; TRBD2 might be the D (5 bases). The CDR3 extends over 14 amino acids. Trimming cost V 1 base and J 0 bases, with 7 bases left between them. Looked up from germline, CDR1 is SGHTA and CDR2 is FQGNSA. CDR3 sequence: CASSLESGSYEQYF. Here the CDR3 DNA reads TGTGCCAGCAGCTTAGAGAGCGGCTCCTACGAGCAGTACTTC.

This sequence joins TRBV27 and TRBJ2-3; tentatively, D is TRBD1 (5 bases). V was clipped by 9 bases and J by 2 bases, with 27 bases between them. The CDR3 loop spans 18 amino acids. Per the germline V gene, CDR1 is MNHEY and CDR2 is SMNVEV (reference sequence). The CDR3 sequence: CASTGVYGRGRTTDTQYF. The DNA of the CDR3 is TGTGCCAGTACAGGAGTATATGGGCGCGGAAGGACCACAGATACGCAGTATTTT.

The chain links TRBV4-1 to TRBJ1-1; D is unresolved. Germline V gives CDR1 MGHRA, CDR2 YSYEKL. This CDR3 comprises 15 residues. Trimming pared 4 bases from V and 3 bases from J, leaving 15 bases between. The CDR3 bases are TGCGCCAGCAGCCCCCAAGTAGGTGCGGACACTGAAGCTTTCTTT. Amino acid sequence: CASSPQVGADTEAFF.

This chain links TRBV4-3 with TRBJ1-3, with TRBD1 as a possible D gene (6 bases). Germline V gene sequence: CDR1 LGHNA, CDR2 YSLEER. The CDR3 is 19 amino acids. V gave up 0 bases and J gave up 0 bases, with 18 bases separating them. The CDR3 spells CASSQDSWAGVTSGNTIYF. The CDR3 DNA is TGCGCCAGCAGCCAAGATAGCTGGGCAGGGGTTACCTCTGGAAACACCATATATTTT.

The chain recombines TRBV5-1 with TRBJ2-1; no definite D call. Trimming removed 0 bases from V and 8 bases from J, with 12 bases in between. CDR3 length: 14 amino acids. Germline-derived CDR1 and CDR2 are SGHRS and YFSETQ. The CDR3 coding sequence is TGCGCCAGCAGCTTGGCTGACTCCTGGGATGAGCAGTTCTTC. This translates into CASSLADSWDEQFF.